Below, 27 T cell receptor beta chains from the same sample are listed, as sequenced in a study of shared clonotypes between healthy human individuals. Data came from immunoSEQ multiplex PCR; TCRdb stores just in-frame clones and leaves some out. The sample consists of approximately 340,000 clones, less than 85% of them appearing once. The sample consisted of memory CD4+ T cells sorted from blood. The subset: CD45RA-negative fraction. The receptor source for this set is a man aged 30-40 years in good health.

The chain uses TRBV9 and TRBJ2-2; 11 bases align to TRBD2. Germline CDR1 SGDLS, CDR2 YYNGEE. Germline trimming cut 0 bases from V and 6 bases from J; bases unmatched to any gene: 7. CDR3 length equals 17 residues. The DNA for the CDR3 is TGTGCCAGCAGCGTAGGTGGTAGCGGGAGGGCCCCCGGGGAGCTGTTTTTT. Protein: CASSVGGSGRAPGELFF. The full variable domain, completed using reference TRBV9 and TRBJ2-2, is DSGVTQTPKHLITATGQRVTLRCSPRSGDLSVYWYQQSLDQGLQFLIQYYNGEERAKGNILERFSAQQFPDLHSELNLSSLELGDSALYFCASSVGGSGRAPGELFFGEGSRLTVL.

A remark on this clone: The junction differs from germline at one of its ends, possibly a read error. V is TRBV7-7 and J is TRBJ2-3; no firm D call. The CDR3 spans 13 residues. Germline V gene lookup returns CDR1 SSHAT and CDR2 FNYEAQ (reference sequence). CDR3 protein: CASSLDSTDTQYF. The CDR3 coding sequence is TGTGCTAGCAGCTTAGACAGCACAGATACGCAGTATTTT.

As to this clone: Other DNA sequences from this sample encode an identical CDR3 as well. The gene calls are TRBV5-1 and TRBJ1-3, with D possibly being TRBD1 (6 bases). The V and J ends lost 0 bases and 4 bases respectively, with 11 bases between them. Germline V gene lookup returns CDR1 SGHRS and CDR2 YFSETQ. This CDR3 contains 15 residues. Here the CDR3 DNA reads TGCGCCAGCAGCTTGGCCGGGGGGGCCGGAAACACCATATATTTT. Its protein is CASSLAGGAGNTIYF.

This clone was counted a single time. CDR3 coding DNA: TGTGCCACCAGCGGGTTTCGGACAGGGAGGTTGCGGGAGACCCAGTACTTC. Translation gives CATSGFRTGRLRETQYF. This rearrangement joins TRBV15 to TRBJ2-5; 8 bases line up with TRBD1. The length of the CDR3 is 17 residues. The trim removed 5 bases at V and 5 bases at J, leaving 16 bases unmatched. From germline, CDR1 is LNHNV and CDR2 YYDKDF (reference sequence). Combining the CDR3 with reference TRBV15 and TRBJ2-5 gives the whole variable domain DAMVIQNPRYQVTQFGKPVTLSCSQTLNHNVMYWYQQKSSQAPKLLFHYYDKDFNNEADTPDNFQSRRPNTSFCFLDIRSPGLGDTAMYLCATSGFRTGRLRETQYFGPGTRLLVL.

The chain carries TRBV7-6 and TRBJ2-3, with D maybe TRBD2 (5 bases). CDR1 is SGHVS, CDR2 FNYEAQ, per germline. The CDR3 length is 15 residues. Trimming cost V 2 bases and J 5 bases, with 14 bases left between them. The CDR3 reads CASSLFAHEGDTQYF. Here the CDR3 DNA reads TGTGCCAGCAGCTTATTTGCGCACGAGGGAGATACGCAGTATTTT.

In regard to this clone: The CDR3 does not close with the conserved phenylalanine or tryptophan, likely indicating a read error. The limits of the CDR3 on the DNA are not certain, so only TCRdb's listed CDR3 is given. This CDR3 reads CASSTGQGL. The rearrangement joins TRBV5-5 to TRBJ1-1; the table's D call, TRBD1, has no DNA check behind it. Inclusive of both ends, the CDR3 amounts to 9 amino acids. Germline V gene data show CDR1 as SGHKS and CDR2 as YYEKEE (reference sequence).

This chain connects TRBV15 to TRBJ2-5, with D unresolved. The CDR3 is 14 amino acids. V lost 1 base and J lost 0, with 6 bases in between. Germline V gene lookup returns CDR1 LNHNV and CDR2 YYDKDF (reference sequence). The CDR3 bases are TGTGCCACCAGCAGAGGGAACAACCAAGAGACCCAGTACTTC. It translates to CATSRGNNQETQYF.

The genes are TRBV7-8 and TRBJ2-6; weak D call: TRBD2 (5 bases). V was cut by 2 bases and J by 0 bases, with 14 bases left in between. The CDR3 is 18 amino acids. The germline V gene has CDR1 SGHVS and CDR2 FQNEAQ. CDR3 nucleotides: TGTGCCAGCAGCTTATACGGACGGCGGGTCTCTGGGGCCAACGTCCTGACTTTC. Protein: CASSLYGRRVSGANVLTF.

The genes are TRBV27 and TRBJ2-1; D could derive from TRBD1 or TRBD2 (6 bases each). The CDR3 consists of 15 residues. Germline-derived CDR1 and CDR2 are MNHEY and SMNVEV (reference sequence). Trimming removed 8 bases at V and 2 bases at J, with 16 bases between. CDR3 sequence (DNA): TGTGCCAGCCATAGGGGGGCGCAGGCCTACAATGAGCAGTTCTTC. It is translated as CASHRGAQAYNEQFF.

This clone was detected ten times or more. The chain uses TRBV6-1 and TRBJ1-1, with D maybe TRBD1 (5 bases). CDR3 length equals 12 residues. The germline V and J ends were trimmed by 6 bases and 5 bases, with 10 bases remaining between them. The germline V gene encodes CDR1 MNHNS and CDR2 SASEGT. The CDR3 protein is CASRGTQTEAFF. The CDR3 bases are TGTGCCAGCAGAGGGACTCAGACTGAAGCTTTCTTT.

V and J are TRBV19 and TRBJ2-6; 8 bases match TRBD1. J was trimmed by 0 bases and V by 10 bases; bases with no gene match: 5. CDR3 size: 15 residues. CDR1 LNHDA and CDR2 SQIVND come from the germline V gene (reference sequence). The CDR3 coding sequence is TGTGCCACCGAAGGACAGGGCTCTGGGGCCAACGTCCTGACTTTC. Translation gives CATEGQGSGANVLTF.

This rearrangement joins TRBV5-6 to TRBJ2-2, with 10 bases matching TRBD1. Germline assignment: CDR1 SGHDT and CDR2 YYEEEE. J lost 6 bases, V lost 4 bases, and 9 bases had no gene match. CDR3 length: 16 residues. This chain's CDR3 is CASSHPRGQGAGELFF. The CDR3 bases are TGTGCCAGCAGCCACCCCCGCGGACAGGGGGCCGGGGAGCTGTTTTTT. Filled out from reference TRBV5-6 and TRBJ2-2, the complete variable domain reads DAGVTQSPTHLIKTRGQQVTLRCSPKSGHDTVSWYQQALGQGPQFIFQYYEEEERQRGNFPDRFSGHQFPNYSSELNVNALLLGDSALYLCASSHPRGQGAGELFFGEGSRLTVL.

This rearrangement joins TRBV10-2 to TRBJ2-7; D gene ambiguous. Germline values: CDR1 WSHSY, CDR2 SAAADI. The CDR3 spans 13 residues. V lost 7 bases and J 4 bases, leaving 14 bases between the germline ends. As DNA, the CDR3 is TGCGCCAGCAAGGTCGAGAGCGCATACGAGCAGTACTTC. It yields the protein CASKVESAYEQYF.

J is TRBJ2-6 and V is TRBV5-1, with D tentatively TRBD2 (5 bases). The CDR3 totals 17 residues. Germline values: CDR1 SGHRS, CDR2 YFSETQ. V shed 0 bases and J shed 0 bases, with 10 bases lying between them. The DNA of the CDR3 is TGCGCCAGCAGCTTGGGGACGGGAAACTCTGGGGCCAACGTCCTGACTTTC. Translating it yields CASSLGTGNSGANVLTF.

Notes on this clone: This likely traces to a read error, being one base from a far larger clone. V and J are TRBV20-1 and TRBJ1-2; D is unclear. The CDR3 loop spans 10 amino acids. The V end lost 3 bases, the J end lost 1 base, and 0 bases lay between the germline ends. CDR1 is DFQATT, CDR2 SNEGSKA, per germline (reference sequence). The CDR3 region has the DNA TGCAGTGCTAGTAACTATGGCTACACCTTC. The encoded protein is CSASNYGYTF.

The rearrangement joins TRBV7-6 to TRBJ1-3; D unresolved. Germline CDR1 reads SGHVS; CDR2 reads FNYEAQ. Trimming left V 0 bases short and J 0 bases short, with 9 bases between. The CDR3 extends over 16 amino acids. The CDR3 sequence is CASSLAAANSGNTIYF. The CDR3 DNA reads as TGTGCCAGCAGCTTAGCGGCCGCGAACTCTGGAAACACCATATATTTT. The variable domain in full, with the rest retrieved from reference TRBV7-6 and TRBJ1-3, is GAGVSQSPRYKVTKRGQDVALRCDPISGHVSLYWYRQALGQGPEFLTYFNYEAQQDKSGLPNDRFSAERPEGSISTLTIQRTEQRDSAMYRCASSLAAANSGNTIYFGEGSWLTVV.

The CDR3 DNA follows: TGTGCCATGAAGACAGACACAGATACGCAGTATTTT. Translating it yields CAMKTDTDTQYF. This rearrangement joins TRBV2 to TRBJ2-3; TRBD1 is a possible D gene (5 bases). Germline V gives CDR1 SNHLY, CDR2 FYNNEI. The length of the CDR3 is 12 residues. V was shortened by 10 bases and J by 2 bases, with 10 bases between the two germline ends.

The chain uses TRBV7-9 and TRBJ2-7, with unresolved D. CDR1 is SEHNR and CDR2 is FQNEAQ in the germline V gene (reference sequence). The CDR3 sequence is 11 residues long. Trimming took 6 bases from V and 2 from J, leaving 5 bases between them. CDR3 residues: CASSAAYEQYF. As DNA, the CDR3 is TGTGCCAGCAGTGCGGCCTACGAGCAGTACTTC.

This chain connects TRBV7-8 to TRBJ1-2; 7 nucleotides agree with TRBD1. The CDR3 runs to 14 residues. Germline V lookup: CDR1 SGHVS, CDR2 FQNEAQ. J was trimmed by 4 bases and V by 2 bases; bases with no gene match: 4. CDR3 nucleotide sequence: TGTGCCAGCAGCTTAAGGCGGGACAGCTATGGCTACACCTTC. Protein: CASSLRRDSYGYTF.

V gene TRBV6-1 combines with J gene TRBJ2-5; TRBD1 or TRBD2 may be the D gene (6 bases each). CDR3 length equals 11 residues. Trimming cost V 6 bases and J 5 bases, with 7 bases left between them. From germline, CDR1 is MNHNS and CDR2 SASEGT. The CDR3 loop reads CASRGGETQYF. The CDR3 DNA reads TGTGCCAGCAGAGGGGGGGAGACCCAGTACTTC.

This clone was seen at least ten times. The V call is TRBV6-1, the J call TRBJ2-6; D may be TRBD2 (6 bases). CDR1 MNHNS and CDR2 SASEGT come from the germline V gene. This CDR3 is 15 amino acids long. V gave up 6 bases and J gave up 4 bases, with 13 bases separating them. Here the CDR3 reads CASSSGRSGANVLTF. In DNA, the CDR3 is TGTGCCAGCAGCAGCGGGCGGTCAGGGGCCAACGTCCTGACTTTC.

This clone was counted a single time. The rearrangement joins TRBV28 to TRBJ1-2; D call uncertain. Deletions cut 4 bases from V and 2 bases from J, with 8 bases between. The length of the CDR3 is 13 residues. Germline loops: CDR1 MDHEN, CDR2 SYDVKM. The CDR3 bases are TGTGCCAGCAGTTCGGGTGGCAACTATGGCTACACCTTC. Encoded protein: CASSSGGNYGYTF.

The chain combines TRBV5-4 with TRBJ2-2, with 8 nucleotides matching TRBD2. The CDR3 is 14 residues long. After removal of 2 bases from V and 5 bases from J, the junction contained 2 bases not matched to a gene. Per the germline V gene, CDR1 is SGHNT and CDR2 is YYREEE (reference sequence). CDR3: CASSFTSGTGELFF. The CDR3, as DNA: TGTGCCAGCAGCTTCACTAGCGGTACCGGGGAGCTGTTTTTT.

The V call is TRBV19, the J call TRBJ1-4, with TRBD1 matching 8 bases. V dropped 3 bases and J dropped 3; count of bases not matched to a gene: 6. CDR1 LNHDA and CDR2 SQIVND come from the germline V gene (reference sequence). CDR3 size: 16 residues. The CDR3 DNA follows: TGTGCCAGTAGTATGGGCCTGACAGGGGCTAATGAAAAACTGTTTTTT. It translates to CASSMGLTGANEKLFF.

This sequence joins TRBV18 and TRBJ2-3; 13 positions agree with TRBD2. The CDR3 runs to 17 residues. With 5 bases clipped from V and 1 base from J, the junction kept 6 bases outside the gene matches. Germline V lookup: CDR1 KGHSH, CDR2 LQKENI. Written as DNA, the CDR3 is TGTGCCAGCTCATCCGGGACTAGCGGGATTGGCACAGATACGCAGTATTTT. It specifies CASSSGTSGIGTDTQYF.

This sequence joins TRBV28 and TRBJ1-5; D is uncertain. Germline V CDR1 and CDR2: MDHEN, SYDVKM. V was clipped by 7 bases and J by 1 base, with 5 bases between them. The CDR3 is 12 residues long. The CDR3 DNA sequence: TGTGCCAGCAAAACCAGCAATCAGCCCCAGCATTTT. Translating it yields CASKTSNQPQHF.

The J gene is TRBJ2-4, the V gene TRBV28; 8 bases are a match to TRBD2. Trimming removed 2 bases from V and 9 bases from J; junction bases left unmatched: 6. CDR3 length equals 14 residues. Germline V gene lookup returns CDR1 MDHEN and CDR2 SYDVKM. CDR3 nucleotides: TGTGCCAGCAGTTTACGTAGCGGGGCGGGCATTCAGTACTTC. Translating gives CASSLRSGAGIQYF.